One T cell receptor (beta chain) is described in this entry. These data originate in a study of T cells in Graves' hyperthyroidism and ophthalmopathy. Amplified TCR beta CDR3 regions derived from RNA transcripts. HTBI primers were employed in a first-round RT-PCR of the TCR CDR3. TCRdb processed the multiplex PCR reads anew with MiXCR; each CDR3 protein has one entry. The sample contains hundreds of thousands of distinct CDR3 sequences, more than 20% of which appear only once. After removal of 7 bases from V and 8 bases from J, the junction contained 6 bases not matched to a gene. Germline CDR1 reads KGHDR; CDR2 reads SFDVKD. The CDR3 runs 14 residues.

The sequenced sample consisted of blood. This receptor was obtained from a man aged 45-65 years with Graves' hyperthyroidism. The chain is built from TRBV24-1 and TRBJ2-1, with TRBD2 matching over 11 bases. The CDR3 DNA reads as TGTGCCACCAGAACTAGCGGGAGTTCTGATGAGCAGTTCTTC. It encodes CATRTSGSSDEQFF.